This record looks at one T cell receptor beta chain sequence and its context. Its cognate antigen has yet to be identified. The input lacks base qualities; no much larger clone sits a single base away. The donors were included in the validation cohort of over a hundred subjects, a group kept apart from the approximately 700-subject first cohort. Library preparation used the immunoSEQ multiplex PCR assay. The paper's processing steps were these. A statistical classification framework was built for diagnosing cytomegalovirus status from the catalog of TCR beta chain sequences. The table comes from immuneACCESS by way of TCRdb, which keeps in-frame sequences with V and J called. Part of the clones is missing from these tables; in studies checked, under half for an unresolved V gene and the rest for unknown reasons. V, J and clone size reflect that table, while D and trimming were determined from the DNA. The sample data list some 240,000 clones, and approximately 87% of these were observed just once. The ten largest clonotypes hold around 5.6% of the sample.

The sample originates from a study of cytomegalovirus exposure and HLA in healthy donors (dated by TCRdb to 2016 to 2017). Some background on the complete study: According to a later analysis, the roughly 130 validation repertoires were produced on the same platform as the 700 or so repertoires of the first cohort. The study was designed to test whether signatures of past pathogen exposure could be identified by cataloging public T cell receptors. In addition to the first cohort of 666 subjects, a separate validation cohort of approximately 110 different subjects was used. To predict cytomegalovirus infection status, the study brought together high-throughput TCR immunosequencing, statistical association of individual TCRs with disease status, and machine learning. The paper as a whole reports these results and caveats: A later analysis found that TCRs clustered in the first cohort also tended to co-occur in the approximately 120 validation repertoires, with 94% of cluster scores above 0. The classifier was reported to diagnose cytomegalovirus status with high specificity and sensitivity in both the original and validation cohorts. A total of 150 or so TCR beta chains were listed by the study as associated with cytomegalovirus. The authors suggested that the approach could potentially be generalized to other disease states and immunological phenotypes. Most TCR sequences were seen in very few donors, while some public TCRs were found in many individuals. Three of the identified cytomegalovirus-associated TCR beta chains were confirmed in vitro to be specific for cytomegalovirus antigens. All 120 or so repertoires were used to score co-occurrence in the validation cohort in a later analysis, because that analysis had no HLA typing for the cohort.

Taken from cysteine to phenylalanine, the CDR3 has 14 residues. Kept here is only the CDR3 DNA, which spans 42 bases and is read in frame from base 1. From the germline V gene, CDR1 is SGHTA and CDR2 is FQGNSA. V and J are truncated by 5 bases and 3 bases respectively, leaving an intervening sequence of 11 bases. The chain is made from TRBV7-2 and TRBJ2-1; possibly the D gene is TRBD1, per 5 matching bases. The TCR sequence derives from a woman aged 18-29 years in good health and CMV-seronegative. Sequencing was performed on PBMCs. The CDR3 amino acid sequence is: CASSLPTDYNEQFF. DNA sequence: TGTGCCAGCAGCCTACCGACAGACTACAATGAGCAGTTCTTC.